The present entry profiles one T cell receptor beta chain with its context. This sample was included in a study of blood T cell repertoires in COVID-19. Assay used: immunoSEQ multiplex PCR; TCRdb lists only in-frame clones, some missing. Of under 300,000 clones in the sample, 88% were seen once. This TCR derives from a woman aged 25 to 39 who had recovered from COVID-19. The sequencing sample was made of PBMCs or T cells enriched from blood (not recorded which).

The CDR3 sequence: CASSQVLGSGSLEQYF. The CDR3 DNA sequence: TGCGCCAGCAGCCAAGTACTCGGTAGCGGGAGCCTCGAGCAGTACTTC. This chain joins TRBV4-1 and TRBJ2-7; 9 nucleotides agree with TRBD2. CDR1 is MGHRA and CDR2 is YSYEKL in the germline V gene. This CDR3 is 16 amino acids long. Trimming removed 1 base from V and 6 bases from J; junction bases left unmatched: 10.